This paragraph covers one T cell receptor beta chain sequence. Its antigen is not yet known. Base qualities are not recorded, but no much larger clone differs from it by a single base. V and J are trimmed by 5 bases and 1 base, and the gene matches miss 3 bases of the junction. The CDR3 sequence holds 14 residues, the cysteine and phenylalanine included. The only DNA kept is the CDR3, 42 bases in frame from the first base. CDR1 and CDR2 are read off the germline V gene as SGHTA and FQGNSA. TCRbeta CDR3 regions were amplified from genomic DNA using the immunoSEQ Assay, a bias-controlled multiplex PCR. The original pipeline was this. The number of nucleated cells in each sample was estimated by amplification of reference gene primers within the assay. Sequence reads were collapsed and filtered to measure the absolute abundance of every unique TCRbeta CDR3 rearrangement. For each sample, productive Simpson clonality was calculated as the square root of Simpson's diversity index over productive rearrangements. TCRdb mirrors the immuneACCESS table, restricted to in-frame sequences. Some clones are absent from its copies; in checked studies, under half trace to an unresolved V gene, and the reason for the others is unknown. V and J calls and clone size are those listed in that table; D and trimming were worked out from the DNA. This sample gives 60,000 to 85,000 clones in total; around nine tenths of them show up just once. Approximately 29% of the sample is held by the ten biggest clonotypes.

The data are from a study of blood T cell repertoires in COVID-19 (dated by TCRdb to about 2020). For the wider study: Samples covering the acute and convalescent phases of COVID-19 were provided by collaborators in the United States, Italy and Spain. The material from the prospective study consisted of cDNA or gDNA derived from T cells, B-cell-depleted T cells, or PBMCs. The dataset comprised deeply sampled blood TCRbeta repertoires from subjects exposed to, actively infected with, or recovered from COVID-19. The repertoires were made available in a free public database intended to serve as a resource for research on the immune response to SARS-CoV-2. The samples were drawn from the first 160 participants of the ongoing ImmuneRACE study and from some 1,300 subjects provided by 6 global collaborators. Sample metadata almost always included a de-identified subject ID, COVID-19 status, age in years and sex. Where available, HLA class I and class II types were obtained from metadata supplied by the sample provider rather than from assay-based typing. General study outcomes and caveats: How much clinical and demographic metadata was included differed by source and by participant, and the metadata was provided uncurated.

Whole blood was collected in K2EDTA tubes by collaborating institutions according to the institutions' own protocols. For TCRbeta analysis, collaborators shipped samples in one of three forms: frozen whole blood, isolated PBMCs, or DNA extracted from either of those sample types. Sequencing input: peripheral blood. This chain is built from TRBV7-2 and TRBJ2-7; 9 middle bases align to TRBD2. The sequence came from an elderly woman with active or convalescent COVID-19. The DNA reads TGTGCCAGCAGCAATAGCGGGGGATCCTACGAGCAGTACTTC. This is translated as CASSNSGGSYEQYF. Outside the CDR3, residues come from the reference TRBV7-2 and TRBJ2-7 proteins, so the full variable domain is: GAGVSQSPSNKVTEKGKDVELRCDPISGHTALYWYRQSLGQGLEFLIYFQGNSAPDKSGLPSDRFSAERTGGSVSTLTIQRTQQEDSAVYLCASSNSGGSYEQYFGPGTRLTVT.